This passage covers 27 T cell receptor beta chains from one sample sequenced in a study of cytomegalovirus exposure and HLA in healthy donors. Primers included in the PCR were 60 Vbeta and 13 Jbeta primers. Repertoires were generated with immunoSEQ multiplex PCR, while TCRdb's copy carries only in-frame clones and drops some. Reported are over 55,000 clones; the ten largest clones contain 15%. Material: PBMCs. Receptor source: a boy younger than 18 in good health and CMV-seronegative.

V is TRBV27 and J is TRBJ2-1; TRBD2 matches 11 bases. Germline values: CDR1 MNHEY, CDR2 SMNVEV (reference sequence). The CDR3 consists of 16 residues. J gave up 4 bases and V 3 bases, and 5 bases lay outside the gene matches. In DNA, the CDR3 is TGTGCCAGCAGTTTTTCTAGCGGGAGGACATACAATGAGCAGTTCTTC. It is translated as CASSFSSGRTYNEQFF.

This chain connects TRBV6-5 to TRBJ1-6; 8 bases align to TRBD1. The V gene end was trimmed by 5 bases and the J gene end by 7 bases; junction bases not matched to a gene: 4. Germline CDR1 MNHEY, CDR2 SVGAGI. CDR3 length equals 14 residues. CDR3 region: CASSDRGGNSPLHF. The CDR3 coding sequence is TGTGCCAGCAGTGACAGGGGTGGCAATTCACCCCTCCACTTT.

The V call is TRBV7-8, the J call TRBJ1-1; weak D call: TRBD1 (6 bases). With 4 bases removed from V and 0 bases from J, the gap between germline ends came to 18 bases. Germline V gene lookup returns CDR1 SGHVS and CDR2 FQNEAQ. The CDR3 sequence is 17 residues long. DNA of the CDR3: TGTGCCAGCAGCTCAGGACAGTTACTCTTCATGAACACTGAAGCTTTCTTT. This encodes CASSSGQLLFMNTEAFF.

A note on this clone: At one of its ends the junction is not consistent with the germline gene, which may arise from a read error. The gene calls are TRBV11-3 and TRBJ2-1, with 9 bases identical to TRBD1. This CDR3 has 11 amino acids. Germline lookup yields CDR1 SGHNT and CDR2 YENEEA. CDR3 DNA sequence: TGTGCCAGCAGCACTGGGACAGGGCTAATCTTC. Translated, it gives CASSTGTGLIF.

To note about this clone: At the DNA level, this CDR3 is encoded by other sequences in the same sample as well. The chain carries TRBV6-5 and TRBJ1-2; 7 bases are a match to TRBD1. V dropped 3 bases and J dropped 7; count of bases not matched to a gene: 5. This CDR3 has 13 residues. Looked up from germline, CDR1 is MNHEY and CDR2 is SVGAGI. The CDR3 here is CASSYRQGGGYTF. The DNA for the CDR3 is TGTGCCAGCAGTTATCGGCAGGGGGGTGGCTACACCTTC.

The chain has TRBV27 and TRBJ2-7, with TRBD1 matching 9 bases. The CDR3 contains 17 residues. The V gene end was trimmed by 3 bases and the J gene end by 3 bases; junction bases not matched to a gene: 12. The germline CDR1 and CDR2 sequences are MNHEY and SMNVEV (reference sequence). Written as DNA, the CDR3 is TGTGCCAGCAGTTTGGGCGGACAGGGGAAAAGAAACTACGAGCAGTACTTC. Protein product: CASSLGGQGKRNYEQYF.

The V call is TRBV7-2, the J call TRBJ2-5; possible D gene TRBD2, 6 bases. The germline CDR1 and CDR2 sequences are SGHTA and FQGNSA. V dropped 5 bases and J dropped 4 bases, with 11 bases sitting between them. The CDR3 spans 13 residues. Here the CDR3 DNA reads TGTGCCAGCAGCAGACTAGGAGGAGAGACCCAGTACTTC. The encoded protein is CASSRLGGETQYF.

The chain couples TRBV18 to TRBJ1-3; TRBD1 might be the D (6 bases). Trimming left V 1 base short and J 0 bases short, with 7 bases between. Germline V gene data show CDR1 as KGHSH and CDR2 as LQKENI. This CDR3 is 15 amino acids long. The CDR3, as DNA: TGTGCCAGCTCACCACGGACAGACTCTGGAAACACCATATATTTT. It translates to CASSPRTDSGNTIYF.

The rearrangement links TRBV6-5 to TRBJ2-7; 7 nucleotides line up with TRBD1. Germline V CDR1 and CDR2: MNHEY, SVGAGI. V was pared by 2 bases and J by 3 bases, with 7 bases of the junction left unmatched. The CDR3 runs to 15 residues. The DNA of the CDR3 is TGTGCCAGCAGTTACGACAGGGTAAGGGGCTACGAGCAGTACTTC. Residues: CASSYDRVRGYEQYF.

The chain has TRBV6-1 and TRBJ1-5; D gene ambiguous. The V end lost 7 bases, the J end lost 5 bases, and 9 bases lay between the germline ends. The CDR3 extends over 12 amino acids. Germline V CDR1 and CDR2: MNHNS, SASEGT. CDR3 sequence: CASMETYQPQHF. DNA of the CDR3: TGTGCCAGCATGGAGACTTATCAGCCCCAGCATTTT.

The rearrangement uses TRBV7-9 and TRBJ1-1, with a tentative D call TRBD1 (5 bases). The CDR3 extends over 14 amino acids. V lost 5 bases, J lost 1 base, and 11 bases lay in between. Germline V gives CDR1 SEHNR, CDR2 FQNEAQ (reference sequence). The CDR3 here is CASSNRRENTEAFF. The CDR3 DNA reads as TGTGCCAGCAGCAACCGCAGGGAGAACACTGAAGCTTTCTTT. Looking up the rest from reference TRBV7-9 and TRBJ1-1 gives the full variable domain: DTGVSQNPRHKITKRGQNVTFRCDPISEHNRLYWYRQTLGQGPEFLTYFQNEAQLEKSRLLSDRFSAERPKGSFSTLEIQRTEQGDSAMYLCASSNRRENTEAFFGQGTRLTVV.

The chain links TRBV7-2 to TRBJ1-2, with 9 bases identical to TRBD1. Germline V gives CDR1 SGHTA, CDR2 FQGNSA. The CDR3 covers 12 residues. V trimming: 5 bases; J trimming: 11 bases; junction bases outside the gene matches: 6. The CDR3 DNA sequence: TGTGCCAGCAGCGGTTGGGACAGGGATTACACCTTC. It is translated as CASSGWDRDYTF.

J is TRBJ1-1 and V is TRBV27; TRBD1 is a possible D gene (6 bases). Germline-derived CDR1 and CDR2 are MNHEY and SMNVEV (reference sequence). Between the trimmed V and J ends, which lost 8 bases and 5 bases, there was a span of 9 bases. The CDR3 contains 11 residues. The CDR3 DNA reads TGTGCCAGCGGGGACATAACTGAAGCTTTCTTT. Its translation: CASGDITEAFF.

CDR3 region: CASSYPGTGGAFF. In nucleotides, the CDR3 is TGTGCCAGCAGTTACCCAGGGACAGGGGGAGCTTTCTTT. The rearrangement links TRBV6-5 to TRBJ1-1, with 11 bases fitting TRBD1. Trimming removed 2 bases from V and 10 bases from J; junction bases left unmatched: 3. The CDR3 is made up of 13 amino acids. CDR1 and CDR2 from the germline V gene are MNHEY and SVGAGI.

The genes are TRBV25-1 and TRBJ2-7; D remains ambiguous. CDR1 MGHDK and CDR2 SYGVNS come from the germline V gene. This CDR3 is built from 14 residues. V was trimmed by 5 bases and J by 6 bases, leaving 17 bases between them. The CDR3 region has the DNA TGTGCCAGCAGTCCGTCCCCTGTGGGCGCCGAGCAGTACTTC. Translated: CASSPSPVGAEQYF.

This chain uses TRBV2 with TRBJ2-7; TRBD1 aligns across 7 bases. The ends lost 4 bases at V and 1 base at J; junction bases unmatched: 7. This CDR3 spans 15 amino acids. CDR1 is SNHLY, CDR2 FYNNEI, per germline. CDR3 DNA sequence: TGTGCCAGCAGTGGAGGGACAGTAAATTCCTACGAGCAGTACTTC. It encodes CASSGGTVNSYEQYF.

The CDR3 DNA follows: TGTGCCAGCACCCCTGGCAGCGGGAGGAACACCGGGGAGCTGTTTTTT. Residues: CASTPGSGRNTGELFF. The chain joins TRBV14 to TRBJ2-2; 8 bases line up with TRBD2. The CDR3 loop spans 16 amino acids. Germline V gene sequence: CDR1 SGHDN, CDR2 FVKESK. V shed 7 bases, J shed 1 base, and the junction held 8 bases outside the gene matches.

The chain recombines TRBV5-1 with TRBJ2-1; 7 positions match TRBD2. Germline assignment: CDR1 SGHRS and CDR2 YFSETQ. This CDR3 is 13 amino acids long. J was trimmed by 10 bases and V by 1 base; bases with no gene match: 5. The CDR3 DNA sequence: TGCGCCAGCAGCTTGCCGGGGGGTGGAGAGCAGTTCTTC. Translated, it gives CASSLPGGGEQFF.

The chain has TRBV5-1 and TRBJ1-2, with D hard to call. Between the trimmed V and J ends, which lost 1 base and 0 bases, there was a span of 10 bases. The CDR3 spans 15 residues. CDR1 and CDR2 from the germline V gene are SGHRS and YFSETQ. The CDR3 DNA reads TGCGCCAGCAGCTTGAGAACAGATTCTAACTATGGCTACACCTTC. Translating gives CASSLRTDSNYGYTF.

The chain joins TRBV5-1 to TRBJ1-1; no clear D. Trimming removed 0 bases from V and 1 base from J, with 4 bases in between. Germline assignment: CDR1 SGHRS and CDR2 YFSETQ. The CDR3 has 13 amino acids. For the CDR3, the DNA is TGCGCCAGCAGCTTGGGAGGGAACACTGAAGCTTTCTTT. Its protein product is CASSLGGNTEAFF.

The chain recombines TRBV7-2 with TRBJ2-7, with D perhaps matching TRBD1 (6 bases). This CDR3 is built from 14 residues. V was pared by 3 bases and J by 4 bases, with 13 bases between. Germline V CDR1 and CDR2: SGHTA, FQGNSA. The CDR3 nucleotides are TGTGCCAGCAGCTTCCAGGGGATGACATACGAGCAGTACTTC. It translates to CASSFQGMTYEQYF.

The V and J genes are TRBV19 and TRBJ2-6; 7 positions match TRBD1. The CDR3 sequence is 20 residues long. J lost 0 bases, V lost 6 bases, and 17 bases had no gene match. CDR1 and CDR2 (germline): LNHDA, SQIVND (reference sequence). The CDR3 coding sequence is TGTGCCAGTAGCCCCCGGAAAGTGACAGGGAGTTACTCTGGGGCCAACGTCCTGACTTTC. As protein: CASSPRKVTGSYSGANVLTF.

Points on this clone: Other nucleotide sequences from this sample produce the same CDR3. The chain employs TRBV27 and TRBJ1-5; D is unclear. CDR3 length equals 14 residues. Looked up from germline, CDR1 is MNHEY and CDR2 is SMNVEV (reference sequence). The V end was cut by 4 bases, the J end by 0 bases, with 7 bases between. CDR3 DNA: TGTGCCAGCAGTTCAGGATATAGCAATCAGCCCCAGCATTTT. Translation: CASSSGYSNQPQHF.

This rearrangement joins TRBV25-1 to TRBJ2-4, with TRBD1 as a possible D gene (6 bases). Per germline, CDR1 MGHDK and CDR2 SYGVNS. This CDR3 has 15 amino acids. Trimming shortened V by 3 bases and J by 3 bases, and 12 bases separated the two germline ends. This CDR3 is CASSEGADHKNIQYF. CDR3 nucleotide sequence: TGTGCCAGCAGTGAGGGGGCGGACCACAAAAACATTCAGTACTTC.

The chain employs TRBV7-8 and TRBJ1-5; 8 bases line up with TRBD1. The germline CDR1 and CDR2 sequences are SGHVS and FQNEAQ. Losses at the gene ends were 4 bases for V and 3 bases for J; bases not matched to a gene: 8. The CDR3 is made up of 16 amino acids. This chain's CDR3 is CASSSLGQGYNQPQHF. The CDR3 coding sequence is TGTGCCAGCAGCTCGCTCGGACAGGGATACAATCAGCCCCAGCATTTT.

V is TRBV19 and J is TRBJ2-1, with D possibly matching TRBD1 (6 bases). Germline assignment: CDR1 LNHDA and CDR2 SQIVND (reference sequence). V was cut by 8 bases and J by 8 bases, with 19 bases left in between. The CDR3 extends over 14 amino acids. This chain's CDR3 is CASGGLRGGYEQFF. In DNA form, the CDR3 reads TGTGCCAGTGGGGGCCTAAGAGGCGGGTATGAGCAGTTCTTC.

The rearrangement uses TRBV19 and TRBJ2-7; 9 nucleotides agree with TRBD1. The CDR3 covers 15 residues. After removal of 4 bases from V and 7 bases from J, the junction contained 11 bases not matched to a gene. Germline CDR1 LNHDA, CDR2 SQIVND (reference sequence). CDR3 protein: CASSTLGQGMGEQYF. CDR3 coding DNA: TGTGCCAGTAGTACCCTTGGACAGGGGATGGGGGAGCAGTACTTC.